The table lists the clone carrying this T cell receptor beta chain with a few counts. V trimming: 7 bases; J trimming: 4 bases; junction bases outside the gene matches: 3. The CDR3 is made up of 14 amino acids. CDR1 and CDR2 (germline): SGHNT, YYREEE (reference sequence). The PCR was carried out with 60 Vbeta primers and 13 Jbeta primers. The method was immunoSEQ multiplex PCR; TCRdb's version includes in-frame clones alone and lacks a portion of them. The sample lists around 120,000 clones, more than 65% occurring once. This entry is derived from a study of cytomegalovirus exposure and HLA in healthy donors.

The sequencing input was PBMCs. The chain uses TRBV5-4 and TRBJ1-3; 12 bases map to TRBD1. This receptor was identified in a woman aged 60-75 years in good health and CMV-seropositive. CDR3 DNA sequence: TGTGCCAGCGGGACAGGGGGCGCAGGAAACACCATATATTTT. It encodes CASGTGGAGNTIYF.